These T cell receptor beta chains were read from a single sample in a study of T cells expressing NK-cell markers. Following a re-call of the 5' RACE reads, TCRdb has one entry per CDR3 protein and lacks DNA. Its listing shows about 300,000 distinct CDR3 sequences. The sample comprised blood T cells: a sorted CD56 or NKG2C T cell subset, CD4+ or CD8+ T cells, or bulk PBMC T cells (not recorded which). The receptors were sampled from a woman between 18 and 69 years old in good health. Each CDR3 is given with its conserved first and last residue. Each record gives: J gene, V gene, CDR3 protein.

TRBJ1-6 TRBV6-2/TRBV6-3 CASRDTKTPLHF
TRBJ1-1 TRBV7-9 CASSLASRTNTEAFF
TRBJ2-1 TRBV4-1 CASSPKRDSGGNEQFF
TRBJ2-6 TRBV6-1 CASSRPTTSGGSGANVLTF
TRBJ1-2 TRBV5-1 CASSLAVRSGYTF
TRBJ1-5 TRBV30 CAWSALDRGFQPQHF
TRBJ2-3 TRBV9 CASSAEGGPRSDTQYF
TRBJ1-2 TRBV4-3 CASSQTYPRDKANYGYTF
TRBJ1-1 TRBV5-8 CASSVARTMNTEAFF
TRBJ1-1 TRBV6-1 CASSEARGTEAFF
TRBJ1-2 TRBV2 CASSEWGSNNYGYTF